The 16 T cell receptor beta chains below come from one sample, sequenced in a study of CD8 T cells in ankylosing spondylitis. Study observations and caveats: Seven to nine highly homologous variants formed a TCR beta motif that appeared characteristic of ankylosing spondylitis blood.

What these receptors recognize is not known. TCRdb ran MiXCR on the 5' RACE reads and lists one entry per CDR3 protein. This table holds some 840,000 distinct CDR3 sequences, about 10% found once. Sequenced sample: blood, either unsorted or a sorted T cell fraction (not recorded which). The receptors were gathered from a male donor with ankylosing spondylitis.

This clonotype was seen only a few times. The chain combines TRBV5-1 with TRBJ2-7; D may be TRBD1 (7 bases). This CDR3 comprises 14 residues. Trimming removed 1 base at V and 3 bases at J, with 11 bases between. Germline V CDR1 and CDR2: SGHRS, YFSETQ. CDR3 DNA: TGCGCCAGCAGCTTGCCCCAGGGGGGCTACGAGCAGTACTTC. Protein sequence: CASSLPQGGYEQYF.

The chain recombines TRBV29-1 with TRBJ2-3; D might be TRBD2 (6 bases). The CDR3 totals 13 residues. Between the trimmed V and J ends, which lost 4 bases and 1 base, there was a span of 9 bases. Germline V gene lookup returns CDR1 SQVTM and CDR2 ANQGSEA. In DNA form, the CDR3 reads TGCAGCGTTGCGCCTAGCGGCACAGATACGCAGTATTTT. It codes for CSVAPSGTDTQYF.

In this sample, this clonotype turned up a few times. This sequence joins TRBV5-1 and TRBJ1-2, with a possible D match to TRBD1 (5 bases). The CDR3 runs to 16 residues. Trimming removed 4 bases from V and 4 bases from J, with 20 bases in between. Looked up from germline, CDR1 is SGHRS and CDR2 is YFSETQ. The CDR3 bases are TGCGCCAGCAGCGCCCGGACACCTCAAGAGGGCTATGGCTACACCTTC. This codes for CASSARTPQEGYGYTF.

This clonotype appeared a few times. The V gene is TRBV15, the J gene TRBJ2-7, with 13 bases that match TRBD2. The CDR3 covers 16 residues. V lost 1 base to trimming and J lost 7 bases; unmatched junction nucleotides: 7. Germline V CDR1 and CDR2: LNHNV, YYDKDF (reference sequence). The CDR3 is CATSRVGLAGSGEQYF. In nucleotides, the CDR3 is TGTGCCACCAGCAGAGTGGGACTAGCGGGGTCCGGTGAGCAGTACTTC.

V gene TRBV7-2 combines with J gene TRBJ2-3; D unclear. CDR3 length equals 17 residues. Per the germline V gene, CDR1 is SGHTA and CDR2 is FQGNSA. V was pared by 5 bases and J by 0 bases, with 18 bases between. The DNA of the CDR3 is TGTGCCAGCAGCACACGGGCTACAACCTCTAGCACAGATACGCAGTATTTT. The encoded protein is CASSTRATTSSTDTQYF. Full variable domain (outside the CDR3, taken from reference TRBV7-2 and TRBJ2-3): GAGVSQSPSNKVTEKGKDVELRCDPISGHTALYWYRQSLGQGLEFLIYFQGNSAPDKSGLPSDRFSAERTGGSVSTLTIQRTQQEDSAVYLCASSTRATTSSTDTQYFGPGTRLTVL.

This clonotype was counted only a few times. The chain combines TRBV5-1 with TRBJ2-1; D is undetermined. Germline V gene lookup returns CDR1 SGHRS and CDR2 YFSETQ. This CDR3 contains 14 residues. The V end was cut by 5 bases, the J end by 4 bases, with 13 bases between. The DNA of the CDR3 is TGCGCCAGCAGGCAGTCTCCCTTTTACAATGAGCAGTTCTTC. It is translated as CASRQSPFYNEQFF. The full variable domain, its missing parts supplied by reference TRBV5-1 and TRBJ2-1, is KAGVTQTPRYLIKTRGQQVTLSCSPISGHRSVSWYQQTPGQGLQFLFEYFSETQRNKGNFPGRFSGRQFSNSRSEMNVSTLELGDSALYLCASRQSPFYNEQFFGPGTRLTVL.

This clonotype came up many times. This rearrangement joins TRBV12-3 or TRBV12-4 to TRBJ2-7; 8 bases match TRBD1. There are 15 residues in the CDR3. The V gene end was trimmed by 5 bases and the J gene end by 3 bases; junction bases not matched to a gene: 9. Here the CDR3 reads CASSQTGATNYEQYF. In DNA form, the CDR3 reads TGTGCCAGCAGTCAGACAGGGGCGACAAACTACGAGCAGTACTTC.

V usage is TRBV9 and J usage is TRBJ2-1; tentative D call: TRBD1 (5 bases). Deletions cut 2 bases from V and 1 base from J, with 10 bases between. The germline gives CDR1 SGDLS, CDR2 YYNGEE. The CDR3 extends over 15 amino acids. CDR3 sequence: CASSVMGLSYNEQFF. DNA of the CDR3: TGTGCCAGCAGCGTTATGGGGCTGTCCTACAATGAGCAGTTCTTC.

CDR3 residues: CASSLPSSGVSSYNEQFF. DNA of the CDR3: TGTGCCAGCAGTTTACCGTCTAGCGGGGTTAGCTCCTACAATGAGCAGTTCTTC. The genes are TRBV12-3 or TRBV12-4 and TRBJ2-1, with 9 bases aligning to TRBD2. This CDR3 has 18 residues. J lost 0 bases, V lost 2 bases, and 8 bases had no gene match.

There are a few counts of this clonotype. The chain uses TRBV7-3 and TRBJ1-1; no firm D call. This CDR3 spans 13 amino acids. CDR1 is SGHTA and CDR2 is FQGTGA in the germline V gene. Trimming cost V 3 bases and J 5 bases, with 10 bases left between them. The CDR3, as DNA: TGTGCCAGCAGCTTCAATACGTGGACTGAAGCTTTCTTT. It yields the protein CASSFNTWTEAFF. Together with reference TRBV7-3 and TRBJ1-1, the CDR3 gives the full variable domain: GAGVSQTPSNKVTEKGKYVELRCDPISGHTALYWYRQSLGQGPEFLIYFQGTGAADDSGLPNDRFFAVRPEGSVSTLKIQRTERGDSAVYLCASSFNTWTEAFFGQGTRLTVV.

This clonotype was counted only a few times. This rearrangement joins TRBV30 to TRBJ1-2; 9 bases align to TRBD1. V dropped 2 bases and J dropped 3; count of bases not matched to a gene: 10. CDR1 is GTSNPN and CDR2 is SVGIG in the germline V gene (reference sequence). The CDR3 is made up of 16 amino acids. The CDR3 DNA sequence: TGTGCCTGGAGTCTTTTCCCGGGACAGGGAGACTATGGCTACACCTTC. Encoded protein: CAWSLFPGQGDYGYTF.

This clonotype was found many times. This sequence joins TRBV10-3 and TRBJ2-5; TRBD2 might be the D (6 bases). The CDR3 runs to 17 residues. Trimming pared 0 bases from V and 0 bases from J, leaving 14 bases between. CDR1 and CDR2 from the germline V gene are ENHRY and SYGVKD. The chain's CDR3 is CAISESILRGNQETQYF. CDR3 nucleotides: TGTGCCATCAGTGAGTCGATATTACGGGGGAACCAAGAGACCCAGTACTTC.

This clonotype was counted only a few times. The chain combines TRBV7-9 with TRBJ1-6; weak D call: TRBD1 (5 bases). The CDR3 spans 13 residues. Per the germline V gene, CDR1 is SEHNR and CDR2 is FQNEAQ (reference sequence). Trimming took off 3 bases at V and 8 bases at J, with 8 bases between the two ends. CDR3 DNA: TGTGCCAGCAGCTTTAGAGGGGATTCACCCCTCCACTTT. Translating gives CASSFRGDSPLHF.

The table lists this clonotype with a few counts. The CDR3 DNA is TGCAGCGGCAAGGGTCACTCCTACAATGAGCAGTTCTTC. It codes for CSGKGHSYNEQFF. This rearrangement joins TRBV29-1 to TRBJ2-1; D is ambiguous. With 7 bases removed from V and 0 bases from J, the gap between germline ends came to 10 bases. Looked up from germline, CDR1 is SQVTM and CDR2 is ANQGSEA. The CDR3 length is 13 residues.

The rearrangement joins TRBV27 to TRBJ2-7; D is ambiguous. Germline V lookup: CDR1 MNHEY, CDR2 SMNVEV (reference sequence). The ends were cut back, 1 base at V and 1 base at J, with 14 bases in the middle. The CDR3 is 16 amino acids. DNA of the CDR3: TGTGCCAGCAGTTTATATGGGCCAGGAGATTCCTACGAGCAGTACTTC. It encodes CASSLYGPGDSYEQYF.

This clonotype was seen at least ten times. V usage is TRBV7-9 and J usage is TRBJ2-1, with a possible D match to TRBD2 (6 bases). The CDR3 runs 13 residues. V lost 3 bases, J lost 8 bases, and 11 bases lay in between. Germline CDR1 and CDR2: SEHNR and FQNEAQ (reference sequence). In nucleotides, the CDR3 is TGTGCCAGCAGCTTGCGGGGACTGGATGAGCAGTTCTTC. It translates to CASSLRGLDEQFF.